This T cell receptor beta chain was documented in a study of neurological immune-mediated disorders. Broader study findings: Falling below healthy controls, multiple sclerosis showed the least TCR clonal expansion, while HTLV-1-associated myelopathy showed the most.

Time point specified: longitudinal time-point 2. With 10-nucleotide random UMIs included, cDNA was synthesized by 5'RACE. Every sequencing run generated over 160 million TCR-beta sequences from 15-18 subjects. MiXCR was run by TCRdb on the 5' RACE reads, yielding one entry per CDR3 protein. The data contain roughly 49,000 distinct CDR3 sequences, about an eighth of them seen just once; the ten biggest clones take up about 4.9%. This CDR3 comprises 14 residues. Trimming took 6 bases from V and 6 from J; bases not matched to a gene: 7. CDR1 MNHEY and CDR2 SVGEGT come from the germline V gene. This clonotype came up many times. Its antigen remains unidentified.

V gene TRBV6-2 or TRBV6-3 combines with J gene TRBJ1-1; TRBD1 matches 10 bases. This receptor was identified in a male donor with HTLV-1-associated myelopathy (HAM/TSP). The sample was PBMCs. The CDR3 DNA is TGTGCCAGCAGGTCCGACAGGGGGCTCGCTGAAGCTTTCTTT. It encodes CASRSDRGLAEAFF.